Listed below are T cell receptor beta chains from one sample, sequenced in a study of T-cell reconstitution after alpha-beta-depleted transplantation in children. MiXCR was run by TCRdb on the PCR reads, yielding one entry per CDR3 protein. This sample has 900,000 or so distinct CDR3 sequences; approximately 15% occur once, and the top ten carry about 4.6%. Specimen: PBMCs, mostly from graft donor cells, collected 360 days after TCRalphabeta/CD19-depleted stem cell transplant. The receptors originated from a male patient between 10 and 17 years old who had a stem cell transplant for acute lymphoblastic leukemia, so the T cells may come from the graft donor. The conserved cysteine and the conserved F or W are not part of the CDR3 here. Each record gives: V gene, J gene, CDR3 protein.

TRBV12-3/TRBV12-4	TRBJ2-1	ASSFDLEGEQF
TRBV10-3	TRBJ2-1	AISEPGQGGGDEQF
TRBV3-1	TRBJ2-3	ASSPRPGLAGGDTQY
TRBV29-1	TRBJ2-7	SVGTGDEQY
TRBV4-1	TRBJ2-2	ASSPGPAGVTGELF
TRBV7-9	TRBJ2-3	ASTPSTDTQY
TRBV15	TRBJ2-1	ATSRAWRRGFVWQGNEQF
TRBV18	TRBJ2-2	ASSPDRTGELF
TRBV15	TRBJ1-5	ATSRDRYGGNQPQH
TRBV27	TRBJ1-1	ASSYRGLLSSEEAF
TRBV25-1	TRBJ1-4	ASSEGGSGNEKLF
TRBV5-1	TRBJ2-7	ASSLPPTSGTYEQY
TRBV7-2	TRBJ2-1	ASSLVLGVLRDNEQF
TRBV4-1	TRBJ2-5	ASSQDGGGGTETQY
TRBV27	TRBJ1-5	ASSFRTDRNQPQH
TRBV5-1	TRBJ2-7	ASSLEGAGGYEQY
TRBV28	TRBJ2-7	ASSSQAGGRTYEQY
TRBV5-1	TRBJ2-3	ASSSASLAGVPDTQY
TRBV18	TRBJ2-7	ASAQGGPYEQY
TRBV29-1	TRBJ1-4	SVASPRLGAEEKLF
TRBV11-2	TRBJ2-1	ASSLWDRGGNEQF
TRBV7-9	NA	ASSFSGGTQY
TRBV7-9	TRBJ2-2	ASTARGESGELF
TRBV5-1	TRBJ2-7	ASSFMGRDSYEQY
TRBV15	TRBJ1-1	ATSRLLRAPFTEAF
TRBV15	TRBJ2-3	ATSRDGQGDTQY
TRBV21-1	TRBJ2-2	ASSNVQTGELF